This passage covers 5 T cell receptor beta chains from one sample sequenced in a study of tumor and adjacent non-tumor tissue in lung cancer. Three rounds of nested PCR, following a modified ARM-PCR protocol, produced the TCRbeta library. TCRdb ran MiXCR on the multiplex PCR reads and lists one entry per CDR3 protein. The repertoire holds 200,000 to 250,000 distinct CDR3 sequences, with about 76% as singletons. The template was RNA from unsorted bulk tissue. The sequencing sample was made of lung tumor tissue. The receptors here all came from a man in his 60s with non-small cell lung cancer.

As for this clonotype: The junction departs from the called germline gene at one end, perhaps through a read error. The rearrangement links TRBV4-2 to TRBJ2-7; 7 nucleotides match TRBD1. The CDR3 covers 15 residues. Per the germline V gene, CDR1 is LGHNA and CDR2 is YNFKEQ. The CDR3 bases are TGTACCAGCAGCCAAGGACCGGGACAGAACTACGGGCAGTACTTC. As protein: CTSSQGPGQNYGQYF.

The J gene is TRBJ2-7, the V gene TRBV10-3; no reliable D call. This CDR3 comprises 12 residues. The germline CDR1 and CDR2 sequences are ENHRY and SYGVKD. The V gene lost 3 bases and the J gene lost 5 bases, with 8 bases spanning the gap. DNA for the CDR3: TGTGCCATCAGTGACCCGAATCACGAGCAGTACTTC. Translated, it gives CAISDPNHEQYF.

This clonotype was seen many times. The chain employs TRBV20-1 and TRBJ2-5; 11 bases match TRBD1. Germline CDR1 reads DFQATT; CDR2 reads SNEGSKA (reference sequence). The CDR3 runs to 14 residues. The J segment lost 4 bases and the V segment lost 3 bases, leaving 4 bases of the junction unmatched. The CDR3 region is CSARPGQGGETQYF. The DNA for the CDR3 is TGCAGTGCTAGGCCGGGACAGGGGGGAGAGACCCAGTACTTC.

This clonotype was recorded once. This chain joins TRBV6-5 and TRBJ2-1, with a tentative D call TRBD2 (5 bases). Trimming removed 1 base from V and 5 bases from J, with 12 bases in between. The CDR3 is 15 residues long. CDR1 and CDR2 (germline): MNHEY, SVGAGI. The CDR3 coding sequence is TGTGCCAGCAGTTACTTTACGGGGAGCGACAATGAGCAGTTCTTC. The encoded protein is CASSYFTGSDNEQFF.

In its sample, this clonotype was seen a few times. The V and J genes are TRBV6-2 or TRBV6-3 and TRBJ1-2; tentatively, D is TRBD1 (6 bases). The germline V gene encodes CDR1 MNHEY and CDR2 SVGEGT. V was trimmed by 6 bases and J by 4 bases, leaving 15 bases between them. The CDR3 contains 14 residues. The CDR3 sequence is CASSPRTAIYGYTF. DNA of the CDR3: TGTGCCAGCAGCCCACGGACAGCAATCTATGGCTACACCTTC.